The 8 T cell receptor beta chains in this list originate from one sample, sequenced in a study of cytomegalovirus exposure and HLA in healthy donors. The PCR used 60 Vbeta and 13 Jbeta primers. Measured with immunoSEQ multiplex PCR; TCRdb has only the in-frame clones, and not every one. In all, the sample yields just under 60,000 clones. Sequencing input: PBMCs. The receptors here all came from a male donor in good health and CMV-seronegative.

Concerning this clone: One junction end does not reproduce the germline sequence, and a read error may be involved. The chain links TRBV30 to TRBJ2-7; 8 nucleotides line up with TRBD2. CDR3 length: 15 amino acids. Germline CDR1 GTSNPN, CDR2 SVGIG (reference sequence). DNA of the CDR3: TGTGCCGGGAGTCTTTATTCGGGAGGGGTCTACGAGCAGTACTTC. Translated: CAGSLYSGGVYEQYF.

The V call is TRBV7-3, the J call TRBJ2-2; D is undetermined. The V gene lost 6 bases and the J gene lost 7 bases, with 24 bases spanning the gap. CDR1 is SGHTA, CDR2 FQGTGA, per germline. This CDR3 is built from 17 residues. CDR3 sequence reads: CASRHTPTNEHGGELFF. The CDR3 bases are TGTGCCAGCAGGCACACACCGACAAACGAACACGGCGGGGAGCTGTTTTTT.

The V and J genes are TRBV7-2 and TRBJ2-3; 13 bases match TRBD2. V trimming: 2 bases; J trimming: 7 bases; junction bases outside the gene matches: 15. This CDR3 region has 19 residues. Germline CDR1 reads SGHTA; CDR2 reads FQGNSA. CDR3 sequence (DNA): TGTGCCAGCAGCTTATCCCGGACTAGCGGGGGAGGAAAGAGAAATACGCAGTATTTT. Residues: CASSLSRTSGGGKRNTQYF.

The chain employs TRBV7-9 and TRBJ1-4; TRBD1 matches at 8 bases. This CDR3 spans 16 amino acids. Germline loops: CDR1 SEHNR, CDR2 FQNEAQ (reference sequence). V shed 0 bases and J 6 bases; nucleotides not matched to a gene: 6. The chain's CDR3 is CASSLALGRGHEKLFF. DNA for the CDR3: TGTGCCAGCAGCTTAGCCCTGGGCAGGGGGCATGAAAAACTGTTTTTT.

The CDR3 nucleotides read TGTGCCAGCAGTCTAGGGGACAGGGGAGGTTATGGCTACACCTTC. Its protein product is CASSLGDRGGYGYTF. The chain employs TRBV7-9 and TRBJ1-2; TRBD1 aligns across 10 bases. V dropped 6 bases and J dropped 5; count of bases not matched to a gene: 9. Germline V gene sequence: CDR1 SEHNR, CDR2 FQNEAQ (reference sequence). This CDR3 has 15 residues.

The CDR3 protein is CARALNEQFF. In DNA, the CDR3 is TGTGCCAGAGCCCTTAATGAGCAGTTCTTC. The V and J genes are TRBV11-2 and TRBJ2-1, with D unclear. CDR1 and CDR2 from the germline V gene are SGHAT and FQNNGV. Trimming took 9 bases from V and 7 from J, leaving 7 bases between them. There are 10 residues in the CDR3.

V and J are TRBV9 and TRBJ2-1, with a weak D call TRBD2 (5 bases). The CDR3 totals 12 residues. From germline, CDR1 is SGDLS and CDR2 YYNGEE. Trimming shortened V by 3 bases and J by 9 bases, and 10 bases separated the two germline ends. The CDR3 DNA reads TGTGCCAGCAGCGCCCCCGGGATTGAGCAGTTCTTC. It encodes CASSAPGIEQFF.

V is TRBV29-1 and J is TRBJ2-1; D remains unclear. The CDR3 extends over 13 amino acids. Deletions cut 3 bases from V and 6 bases from J, with 12 bases between. CDR1 SQVTM and CDR2 ANQGSEA come from the germline V gene. CDR3 DNA sequence: TGCAGCGTTGATTTAAGATTCAGCAATGAGCAGTTCTTC. It translates to CSVDLRFSNEQFF.